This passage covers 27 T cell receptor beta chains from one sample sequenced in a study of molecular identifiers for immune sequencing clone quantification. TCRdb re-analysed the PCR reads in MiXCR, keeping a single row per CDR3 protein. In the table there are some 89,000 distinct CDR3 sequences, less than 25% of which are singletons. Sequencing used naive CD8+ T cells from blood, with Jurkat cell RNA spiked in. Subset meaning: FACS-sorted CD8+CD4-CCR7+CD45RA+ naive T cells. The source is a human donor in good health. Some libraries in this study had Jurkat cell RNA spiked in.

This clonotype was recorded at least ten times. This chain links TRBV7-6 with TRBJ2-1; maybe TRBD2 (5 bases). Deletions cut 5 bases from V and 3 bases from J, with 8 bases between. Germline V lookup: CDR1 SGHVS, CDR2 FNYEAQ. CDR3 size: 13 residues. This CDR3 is CASSPGDYNEQFF. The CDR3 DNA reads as TGTGCCAGCAGCCCCGGGGACTACAATGAGCAGTTCTTC.

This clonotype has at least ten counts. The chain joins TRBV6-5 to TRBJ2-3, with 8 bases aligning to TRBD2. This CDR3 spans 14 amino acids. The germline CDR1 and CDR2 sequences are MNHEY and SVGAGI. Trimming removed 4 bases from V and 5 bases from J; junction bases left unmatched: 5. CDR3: CASSSGGGRDTQYF. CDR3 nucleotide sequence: TGTGCCAGCAGTTCCGGGGGGGGTAGAGATACGCAGTATTTT.

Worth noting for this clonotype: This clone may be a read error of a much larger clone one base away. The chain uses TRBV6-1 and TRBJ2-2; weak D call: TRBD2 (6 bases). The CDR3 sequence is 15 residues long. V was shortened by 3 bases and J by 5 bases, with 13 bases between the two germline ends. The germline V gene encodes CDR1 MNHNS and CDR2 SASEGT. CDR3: CASSDFLGGTGELFF. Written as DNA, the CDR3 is TGTGCCAGCAGTGATTTCCTGGGGGGTACCGGGGAGCTGTTTTTT.

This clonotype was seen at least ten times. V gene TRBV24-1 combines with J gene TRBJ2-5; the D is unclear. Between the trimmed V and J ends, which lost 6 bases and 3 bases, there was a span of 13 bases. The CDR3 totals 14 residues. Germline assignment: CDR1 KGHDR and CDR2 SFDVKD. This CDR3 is CATSSALEEETQYF. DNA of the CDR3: TGTGCCACCAGTTCAGCGCTTGAGGAAGAGACCCAGTACTTC.

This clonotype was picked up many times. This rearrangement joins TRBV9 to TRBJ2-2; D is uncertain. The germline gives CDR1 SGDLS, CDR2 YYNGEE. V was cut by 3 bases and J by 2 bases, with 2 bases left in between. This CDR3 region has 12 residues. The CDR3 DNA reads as TGTGCCAGCAGCGGCAACACCGGGGAGCTGTTTTTT. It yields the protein CASSGNTGELFF.

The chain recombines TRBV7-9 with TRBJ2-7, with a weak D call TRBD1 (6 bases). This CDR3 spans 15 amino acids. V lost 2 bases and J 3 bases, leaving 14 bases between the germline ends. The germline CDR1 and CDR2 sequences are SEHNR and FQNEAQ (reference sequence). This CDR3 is CASSLSYGQNYEQYF. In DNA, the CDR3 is TGTGCCAGCAGCTTAAGTTATGGACAGAACTACGAGCAGTACTTC.

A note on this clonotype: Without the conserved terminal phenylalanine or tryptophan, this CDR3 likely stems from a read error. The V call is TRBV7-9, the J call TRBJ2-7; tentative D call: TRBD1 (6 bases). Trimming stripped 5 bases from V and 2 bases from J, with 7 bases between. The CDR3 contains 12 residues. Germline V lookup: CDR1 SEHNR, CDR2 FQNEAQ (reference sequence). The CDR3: CASSPGAYEQYY. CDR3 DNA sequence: TGTGCCAGCAGCCCAGGGGCCTACGAGCAGTACTAC.

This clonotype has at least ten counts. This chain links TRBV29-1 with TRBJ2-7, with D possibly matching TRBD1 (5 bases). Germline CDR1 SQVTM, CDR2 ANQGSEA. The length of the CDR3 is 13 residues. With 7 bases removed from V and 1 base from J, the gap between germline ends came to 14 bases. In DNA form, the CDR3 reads TGCAGCGCCCAGGGTCTCGGGTCCTACGAGCAGTACTTC. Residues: CSAQGLGSYEQYF.

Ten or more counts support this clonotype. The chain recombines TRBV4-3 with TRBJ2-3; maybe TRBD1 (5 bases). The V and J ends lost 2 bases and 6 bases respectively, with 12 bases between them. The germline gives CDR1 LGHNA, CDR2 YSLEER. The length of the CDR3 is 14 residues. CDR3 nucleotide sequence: TGCGCCAGCAGCCAAAGTTCCCCAGGGGATACGCAGTATTTT. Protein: CASSQSSPGDTQYF.

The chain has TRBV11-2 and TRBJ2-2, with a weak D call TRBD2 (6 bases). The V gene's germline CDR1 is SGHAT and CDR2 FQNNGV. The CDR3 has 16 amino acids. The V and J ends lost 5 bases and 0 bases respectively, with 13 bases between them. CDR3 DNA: TGTGCCAGCAGCCCGGGGGTCCCCTCGAACACCGGGGAGCTGTTTTTT. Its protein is CASSPGVPSNTGELFF.

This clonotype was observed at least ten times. The CDR3 DNA reads TGTGCCAGCAGCTTAGCGCGGCAGGGAACCTACGAGCAGTACTTC. This gives the protein CASSLARQGTYEQYF. The rearrangement joins TRBV7-9 to TRBJ2-7; D is perhaps TRBD1 (5 bases). Germline V gene data show CDR1 as SEHNR and CDR2 as FQNEAQ (reference sequence). The germline V and J ends were trimmed by 0 bases and 2 bases, with 11 bases remaining between them. The CDR3 length is 15 residues.

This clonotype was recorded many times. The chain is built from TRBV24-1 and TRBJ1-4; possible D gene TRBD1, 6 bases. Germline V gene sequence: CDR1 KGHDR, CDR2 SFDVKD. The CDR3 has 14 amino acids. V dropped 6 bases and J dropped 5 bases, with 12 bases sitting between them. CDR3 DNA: TGTGCCACCAGTCCCTCAGGGGCGAATGAAAAACTGTTTTTT. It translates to CATSPSGANEKLFF.

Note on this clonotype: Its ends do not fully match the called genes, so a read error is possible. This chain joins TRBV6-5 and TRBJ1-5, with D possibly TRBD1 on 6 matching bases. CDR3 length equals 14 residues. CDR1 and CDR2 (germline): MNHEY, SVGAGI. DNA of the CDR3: TGTGCCAGCAGTACACAGGGAGGCAATCAGCTCCAGCATTTT. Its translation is CASSTQGGNQLQHF.

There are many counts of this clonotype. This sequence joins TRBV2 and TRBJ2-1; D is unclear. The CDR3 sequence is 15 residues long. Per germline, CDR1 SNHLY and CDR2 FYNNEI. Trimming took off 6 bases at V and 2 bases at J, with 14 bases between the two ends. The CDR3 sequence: CASSRPASPYNEQFF. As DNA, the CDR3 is TGTGCCAGCAGCCGCCCGGCAAGTCCCTACAATGAGCAGTTCTTC.

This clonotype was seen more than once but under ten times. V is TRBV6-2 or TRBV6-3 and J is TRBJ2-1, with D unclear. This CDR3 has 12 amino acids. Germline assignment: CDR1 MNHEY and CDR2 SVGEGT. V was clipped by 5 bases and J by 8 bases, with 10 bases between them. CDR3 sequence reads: CASSPKIDEQFF. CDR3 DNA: TGTGCCAGCAGTCCCAAGATAGATGAGCAGTTCTTC.

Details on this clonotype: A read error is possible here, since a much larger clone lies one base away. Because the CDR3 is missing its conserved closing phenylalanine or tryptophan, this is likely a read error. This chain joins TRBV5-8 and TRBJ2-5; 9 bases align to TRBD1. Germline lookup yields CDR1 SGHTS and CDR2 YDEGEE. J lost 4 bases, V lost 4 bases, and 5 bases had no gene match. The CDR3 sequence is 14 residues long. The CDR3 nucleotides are TGTGCCAGCAGCACCCGGACAGGGGTAGAGACCCAGTACTCC. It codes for CASSTRTGVETQYS.

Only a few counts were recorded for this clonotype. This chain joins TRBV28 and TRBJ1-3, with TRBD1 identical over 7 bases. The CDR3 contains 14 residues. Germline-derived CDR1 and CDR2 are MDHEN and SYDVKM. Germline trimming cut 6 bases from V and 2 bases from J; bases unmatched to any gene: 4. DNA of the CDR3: TGTGCCAGCAGCCCTACAGGGGCTGGAAACACCATATATTTT. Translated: CASSPTGAGNTIYF.

The CDR3 sequence: CSAMDPTLLYNEQFF. In nucleotides, the CDR3 is TGCAGTGCTATGGACCCTACCCTCCTCTACAATGAGCAGTTCTTC. This rearrangement joins TRBV20-1 to TRBJ2-1; D unresolved. Germline V gives CDR1 DFQATT, CDR2 SNEGSKA (reference sequence). This CDR3 has 15 residues. Deletions cut 4 bases from V and 3 bases from J, with 16 bases between.

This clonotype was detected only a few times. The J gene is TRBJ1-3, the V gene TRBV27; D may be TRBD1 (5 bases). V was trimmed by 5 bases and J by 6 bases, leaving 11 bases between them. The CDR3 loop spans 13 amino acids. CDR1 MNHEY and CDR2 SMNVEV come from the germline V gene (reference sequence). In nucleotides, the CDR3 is TGTGCCAGCAGTGACAGACGGTTAAACACCATATATTTT. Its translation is CASSDRRLNTIYF.

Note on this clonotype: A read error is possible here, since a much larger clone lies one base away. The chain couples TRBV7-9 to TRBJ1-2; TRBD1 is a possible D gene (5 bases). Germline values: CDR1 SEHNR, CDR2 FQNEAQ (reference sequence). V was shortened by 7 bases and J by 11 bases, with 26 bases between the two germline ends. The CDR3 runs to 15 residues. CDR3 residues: CASNNVRQWIFDYTF. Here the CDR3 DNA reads TGTGCCAGCAATAACGTGAGACAGTGGATTTTCGATTACACCTTC.

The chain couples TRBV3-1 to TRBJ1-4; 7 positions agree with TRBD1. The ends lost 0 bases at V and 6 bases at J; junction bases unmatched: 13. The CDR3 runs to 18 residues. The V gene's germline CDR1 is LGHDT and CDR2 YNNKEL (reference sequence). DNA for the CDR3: TGTGCCAGCAGCCAAGATGTGCAGGGGGTCGGGGAGGATGAAAAACTGTTTTTT. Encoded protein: CASSQDVQGVGEDEKLFF.

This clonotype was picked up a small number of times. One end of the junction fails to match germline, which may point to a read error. CDR3 sequence: CASSLGLAGSKGITDTRYF. Written as DNA, the CDR3 is TGTGCCAGCAGCTTGGGACTAGCGGGAAGCAAGGGGATAACAGATACGCGGTATTTT. The gene calls are TRBV5-8 and TRBJ2-3, with 11 positions matching TRBD2. CDR1 SGHTS and CDR2 YDEGEE come from the germline V gene. The CDR3 spans 19 residues.

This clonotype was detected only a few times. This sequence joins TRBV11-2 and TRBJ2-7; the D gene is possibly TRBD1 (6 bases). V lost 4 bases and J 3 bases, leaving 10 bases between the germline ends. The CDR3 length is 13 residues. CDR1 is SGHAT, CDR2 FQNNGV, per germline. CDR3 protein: CASSSRTDYEQYF. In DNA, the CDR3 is TGTGCCAGCAGCTCCAGGACAGACTACGAGCAGTACTTC.

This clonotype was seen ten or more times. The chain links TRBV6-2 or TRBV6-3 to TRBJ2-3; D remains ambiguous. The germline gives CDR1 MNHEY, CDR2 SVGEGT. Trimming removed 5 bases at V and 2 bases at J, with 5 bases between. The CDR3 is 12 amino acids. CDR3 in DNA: TGTGCCAGCAGTCAATACACAGATACGCAGTATTTT. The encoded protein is CASSQYTDTQYF.

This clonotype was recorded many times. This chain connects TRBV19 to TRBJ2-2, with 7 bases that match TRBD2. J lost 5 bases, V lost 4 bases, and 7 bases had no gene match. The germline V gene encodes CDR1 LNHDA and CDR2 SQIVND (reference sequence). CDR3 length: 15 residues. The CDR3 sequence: CASSTWREMTGELFF. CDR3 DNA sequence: TGTGCCAGTAGTACGTGGCGGGAGATGACCGGGGAGCTGTTTTTT.

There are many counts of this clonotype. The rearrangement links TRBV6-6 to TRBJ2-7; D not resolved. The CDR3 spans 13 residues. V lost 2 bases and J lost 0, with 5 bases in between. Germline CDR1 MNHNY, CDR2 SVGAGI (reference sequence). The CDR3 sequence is CASSYEDSYEQYF. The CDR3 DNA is TGTGCCAGCAGTTACGAGGACTCCTACGAGCAGTACTTC.

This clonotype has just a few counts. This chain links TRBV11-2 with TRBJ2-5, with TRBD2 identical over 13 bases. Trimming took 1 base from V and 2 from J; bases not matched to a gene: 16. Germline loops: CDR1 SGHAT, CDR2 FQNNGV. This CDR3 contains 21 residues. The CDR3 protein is CASSLGPRTSGSPPHQETQYF. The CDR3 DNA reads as TGTGCCAGCAGCTTAGGCCCCCGGACTAGCGGGAGTCCGCCCCATCAAGAGACCCAGTACTTC. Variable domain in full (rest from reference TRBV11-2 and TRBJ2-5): EAGVAQSPRYKIIEKRQSVAFWCNPISGHATLYWYQQILGQGPKLLIQFQNNGVVDDSQLPKDRFSAERLKGVDSTLKIQPAKLEDSAVYLCASSLGPRTSGSPPHQETQYFGPGTRLLVL.